The 22 T cell receptor beta chains given below trace back to one sample, sequenced in a study of OX40 agonist ivuxolimab in advanced cancers. This table comes from immunoSEQ multiplex PCR, and its TCRdb copy is limited to in-frame clones, with some not included. The sample yields about 31,000 clones, around nine tenths seen once. The material sequenced was CD4+ or CD8+ T cells sorted from blood, taken in a trial of the OX40 agonist ivuxolimab. These receptors originate from an adult with an advanced solid tumor such as melanoma, head and neck, liver or kidney cancer.

The V call is TRBV5-4, the J call TRBJ2-5; D uncertain. The CDR3 consists of 13 residues. Per germline, CDR1 SGHNT and CDR2 YYREEE (reference sequence). V lost 0 bases and J 4 bases, leaving 7 bases between the germline ends. In nucleotides, the CDR3 is TGTGCCAGCAGCTTGGAGTCGGGAGAGACCCAGTACTTC. Translating gives CASSLESGETQYF.

This chain connects TRBV7-9 to TRBJ2-2; 13 bases agree with TRBD2. Germline CDR1 is SEHNR and CDR2 is FQNEAQ (reference sequence). The CDR3 has 18 residues. V shed 5 bases and J 5 bases; nucleotides not matched to a gene: 11. The CDR3 DNA sequence: TGTGCCAGCAGCCCCGGACTAGCGGGAGCGGGGGCGACCGGGGAGCTGTTTTTT. It is translated as CASSPGLAGAGATGELFF.

The chain couples TRBV4-3 to TRBJ2-5; TRBD2 matches 9 bases. The CDR3 loop spans 16 amino acids. V shed 0 bases, J shed 11 bases, and the junction held 13 bases outside the gene matches. In germline, CDR1 is LGHNA, CDR2 YSLEER. The CDR3 reads CASSQDSGGRAGEQYF. CDR3 coding DNA: TGCGCCAGCAGCCAAGATTCAGGCGGGAGGGCGGGTGAGCAGTACTTC.

This rearrangement joins TRBV5-1 to TRBJ1-2, with 7 bases matching TRBD1. V was pared by 4 bases and J by 5 bases, with 5 bases of the junction left unmatched. This CDR3 spans 13 amino acids. The germline V gene encodes CDR1 SGHRS and CDR2 YFSETQ. The CDR3 sequence is CASSGTDVYGYTF. CDR3 in DNA: TGCGCCAGCAGCGGGACAGACGTTTATGGCTACACCTTC.

The rearrangement uses TRBV7-8 and TRBJ1-6; D may be TRBD1 (5 bases). Deletions cut 7 bases from V and 3 bases from J, with 13 bases between. The length of the CDR3 is 15 residues. The germline gives CDR1 SGHVS, CDR2 FQNEAQ. Here the CDR3 reads CASTHGAFYNSPLHF. For the CDR3, the DNA is TGTGCCAGCACCCACGGGGCCTTCTATAATTCACCCCTCCACTTT.

Only a few counts were recorded for this clone. The chain combines TRBV9 with TRBJ2-5, with a weak D call TRBD1 (6 bases). The CDR3 runs 15 residues. The V gene's germline CDR1 is SGDLS and CDR2 YYNGEE. V was pared by 0 bases and J by 2 bases, with 11 bases between. CDR3 sequence: CASSVEGTIQETQYF. CDR3 DNA sequence: TGTGCCAGCAGCGTAGAAGGGACAATACAAGAGACCCAGTACTTC.

The chain combines TRBV5-6 with TRBJ2-7; D is undetermined. The CDR3 loop spans 12 amino acids. The V end lost 0 bases, the J end lost 3 bases, and 4 bases lay between the germline ends. Germline V gene data show CDR1 as SGHDT and CDR2 as YYEEEE. CDR3: CASSLDGYEQYF. DNA for the CDR3: TGTGCCAGCAGCTTGGACGGCTACGAGCAGTACTTC. The complete variable domain, with remaining parts taken from reference TRBV5-6 and TRBJ2-7, reads DAGVTQSPTHLIKTRGQQVTLRCSPKSGHDTVSWYQQALGQGPQFIFQYYEEEERQRGNFPDRFSGHQFPNYSSELNVNALLLGDSALYLCASSLDGYEQYFGPGTRLTVT.

V is TRBV9 and J is TRBJ2-1; tentative D call: TRBD2 (6 bases). Trimming left V 2 bases short and J 5 bases short, with 23 bases between. The CDR3 runs to 18 residues. Germline V gene data show CDR1 as SGDLS and CDR2 as YYNGEE. The CDR3 loop reads CASSVPSLKGTRDNEQFF. DNA for the CDR3: TGTGCCAGCAGCGTGCCCAGCCTCAAGGGGACTCGAGACAATGAGCAGTTCTTC.

The CDR3 nucleotides are TGTGCCAGCAGCGTAGTCGGGAGCTTCTCCTACAATGAGCAGTTCTTC. It is translated as CASSVVGSFSYNEQFF. The rearrangement uses TRBV9 and TRBJ2-1; tentative D call: TRBD2 (6 bases). The CDR3 totals 16 residues. Deletions cut 0 bases from V and 0 bases from J, with 10 bases between. Germline V gene sequence: CDR1 SGDLS, CDR2 YYNGEE.

The gene calls are TRBV13 and TRBJ2-3, with 7 bases fitting TRBD1. The germline V gene has CDR1 PRHDT and CDR2 FYEKMQ (reference sequence). The CDR3 has 15 amino acids. With 1 base clipped from V and 2 bases from J, the junction kept 3 bases outside the gene matches. The CDR3 sequence: CASSLVTGATDTQYF. The CDR3 bases are TGTGCCAGCAGCTTAGTTACAGGGGCCACAGATACGCAGTATTTT.

This clone was seen only a few times. This rearrangement joins TRBV28 to TRBJ1-5, with D possibly being TRBD1 (6 bases). Germline V gives CDR1 MDHEN, CDR2 SYDVKM. Trimming removed 3 bases from V and 6 bases from J, with 15 bases in between. CDR3 size: 15 residues. The CDR3 reads CASSLGSGAGQPQHF. CDR3 sequence (DNA): TGTGCCAGCAGTTTGGGGTCAGGGGCTGGTCAGCCCCAGCATTTT.

In the case of this clone: An end of the junction differs from the germline gene, which may be a read error. The chain is built from TRBV5-1 and TRBJ1-1; tentative D call: TRBD1 (5 bases). Per germline, CDR1 SGHRS and CDR2 YFSETQ. The CDR3 consists of 11 residues. The CDR3 DNA follows: TGCGCCAGCAGTTTGGGGGACGGGTTTATCTTT. It yields the protein CASSLGDGFIF.

The rearrangement joins TRBV27 to TRBJ2-1; the D gene is possibly TRBD2 (6 bases). Trimming removed 2 bases at V and 7 bases at J, with 9 bases between. CDR3 size: 13 residues. Germline values: CDR1 MNHEY, CDR2 SMNVEV (reference sequence). For the CDR3, the DNA is TGTGCCAGCAGTTTAGAGGGAGGTAATGAGCAGTTCTTC. Its translation: CASSLEGGNEQFF.

The genes are TRBV2 and TRBJ2-7; weak D call: TRBD2 (5 bases). Trimming shortened V by 6 bases and J by 3 bases, and 24 bases separated the two germline ends. The CDR3 is 17 residues long. CDR1 and CDR2 (germline): SNHLY, FYNNEI. CDR3 residues: CASSPLSPGGFNYEQYF. CDR3 in DNA: TGTGCCAGCAGCCCTCTAAGCCCTGGAGGTTTTAACTACGAGCAGTACTTC.

This clone was observed a few times. V and J are TRBV6-4 and TRBJ2-1, with 9 bases aligning to TRBD2. V lost 3 bases to trimming and J lost 5 bases; unmatched junction nucleotides: 2. The CDR3 spans 14 residues. Germline CDR1 is MRHNA and CDR2 is SNTAGT. The CDR3 nucleotides read TGTGCCAGCAGTGAGCGGGGGGGCCACAATGAGCAGTTCTTC. Amino acid sequence: CASSERGGHNEQFF.

This chain joins TRBV5-5 and TRBJ2-7; weak D call: TRBD1 (6 bases). Germline CDR1 is SGHKS and CDR2 is YYEKEE (reference sequence). The CDR3 spans 15 residues. V lost 0 bases to trimming and J lost 3 bases, with 13 bases between them. The CDR3 DNA follows: TGTGCCAGCAGCTTGGTTCCAGGGGAACTCTACGAGCAGTACGTC. Translated, it gives CASSLVPGELYEQYV.

This chain uses TRBV4-3 with TRBJ2-7; no clear D gene. The CDR3 spans 14 residues. Trimming left V 1 base short and J 2 bases short, with 9 bases between. Germline V gene lookup returns CDR1 LGHNA and CDR2 YSLEER. The CDR3 DNA reads TGCGCCAGCAGCCAAGGAGGCAACACCTACGAGCAGTACTTC. The encoded protein is CASSQGGNTYEQYF.

J is TRBJ2-1 and V is TRBV7-3; a weak D match, TRBD1 (5 bases). Germline V gene sequence: CDR1 SGHTA, CDR2 FQGTGA. The CDR3 consists of 15 residues. Trimming took 1 base from V and 4 from J, leaving 11 bases between them. CDR3 sequence: CASSLNTGVYNEQFF. The DNA of the CDR3 is TGTGCCAGCAGCTTAAACACAGGTGTTTACAATGAGCAGTTCTTC.

The genes are TRBV6-1 and TRBJ2-1; TRBD1 matches 7 bases. V was pared by 7 bases and J by 2 bases, with 8 bases of the junction left unmatched. Germline V gene data show CDR1 as MNHNS and CDR2 as SASEGT. The CDR3 covers 15 residues. Here the CDR3 reads CASTEGRGTYNEQFF. CDR3 nucleotides: TGTGCCAGCACCGAAGGCAGGGGGACCTACAATGAGCAGTTCTTC.

This clone has only one observation. The chain links TRBV4-1 to TRBJ2-7; the D is unclear. Trimming shortened V by 0 bases and J by 6 bases, and 9 bases separated the two germline ends. The germline CDR1 and CDR2 sequences are MGHRA and YSYEKL. This CDR3 is built from 13 residues. This CDR3 is CASSQDHEFEQYV. In DNA form, the CDR3 reads TGCGCCAGCAGCCAAGATCACGAGTTCGAGCAGTACGTC.

This clone was seen just once. This chain uses TRBV7-2 with TRBJ1-1; D unclear. Germline CDR1 reads SGHTA; CDR2 reads FQGNSA. The CDR3 is 11 residues long. V was trimmed by 1 base and J by 8 bases, leaving 5 bases between them. For the CDR3, the DNA is TGTGCCAGCAGCTTAGACAGAGAAGCTTTCTTT. This translates into CASSLDREAFF.

The chain is built from TRBV7-3 and TRBJ2-6; D gene unclear. V dropped 5 bases and J dropped 3 bases, with 8 bases sitting between them. CDR1 is SGHTA, CDR2 FQGTGA, per germline. CDR3 length: 14 residues. The CDR3, as DNA: TGTGCCAGCAGCCCCACCGATGGGGCCAACGTCCTGACTTTC. This translates into CASSPTDGANVLTF.